A single sample gave rise to the 19 T cell receptor beta chains below, sequenced in a study of blood T cell repertoires in COVID-19. Libraries were prepared by immunoSEQ multiplex PCR; TCRdb keeps only in-frame clonotypes and omits some of them. The data contain fewer than 200,000 clones, roughly 79% of them singletons. The sequencing input was peripheral blood. The receptors were sampled from a woman aged 40 to 55 with COVID-19, enrolled during active disease.

This chain links TRBV6-6 with TRBJ2-7, with 11 bases aligning to TRBD1. V dropped 4 bases and J dropped 5; count of bases not matched to a gene: 7. The CDR3 contains 15 residues. Looked up from germline, CDR1 is MNHNY and CDR2 is SVGAGI (reference sequence). The CDR3 sequence is CASSSHGTGGNEQYV. The CDR3 DNA reads as TGTGCCAGCAGTTCCCACGGGACAGGGGGAAACGAGCAGTACGTC.

This chain links TRBV5-4 with TRBJ2-3; TRBD2 matches at 14 bases. The CDR3 sequence is 16 residues long. Germline CDR1 SGHNT, CDR2 YYREEE (reference sequence). V was clipped by 0 bases and J by 6 bases; unmatched bases: 3. The CDR3 sequence: CASSLGLAGGSDTQYF. The CDR3 bases are TGTGCCAGCAGCTTGGGACTAGCGGGAGGGTCGGATACGCAGTATTTT.

The V gene is TRBV7-2, the J gene TRBJ2-3, with D tentatively TRBD2 (5 bases). Germline V gene data show CDR1 as SGHTA and CDR2 as FQGNSA. The length of the CDR3 is 14 residues. V was pared by 1 base and J by 2 bases, with 7 bases between. The CDR3 loop is CASSLVGLTDTQYF. In DNA form, the CDR3 reads TGTGCCAGCAGCTTAGTTGGACTCACAGATACGCAGTATTTT.

The V and J genes are TRBV9 and TRBJ1-6; a possible D gene is TRBD1 (6 bases). The length of the CDR3 is 15 residues. CDR1 and CDR2 (germline): SGDLS, YYNGEE. With 0 bases removed from V and 5 bases from J, the gap between germline ends came to 9 bases. CDR3 nucleotides: TGTGCCAGCAGCGTAGGACAGGTTAATAATTCACCCCTCCACTTT. This translates into CASSVGQVNNSPLHF.

The table lists this clone with a count of one. J is TRBJ2-1 and V is TRBV19; D perhaps matches TRBD1 (6 bases). The CDR3 is made up of 13 amino acids. Between the trimmed V and J ends, which lost 9 bases and 6 bases, there was a span of 15 bases. Per germline, CDR1 LNHDA and CDR2 SQIVND (reference sequence). This chain's CDR3 is CASDTGLSNEQFF. CDR3 coding DNA: TGTGCCAGCGATACAGGGTTGAGCAATGAGCAGTTCTTC. The whole variable domain, remainder taken from reference TRBV19 and TRBJ2-1, is DGGITQSPKYLFRKEGQNVTLSCEQNLNHDAMYWYRQDPGQGLRLIYYSQIVNDFQKGDIAEGYSVSREKKESFPLTVTSAQKNPTAFYLCASDTGLSNEQFFGPGTRLTVL.

The table lists this clone with many counts. This sequence joins TRBV6-4 and TRBJ2-3; 7 nucleotides match TRBD2. The germline gives CDR1 MRHNA, CDR2 SNTAGT. V was clipped by 2 bases and J by 4 bases; unmatched bases: 0. CDR3 size: 13 residues. Here the CDR3 reads CASSDGGADTQYF. DNA for the CDR3: TGTGCCAGCAGTGACGGGGGGGCAGATACGCAGTATTTT.

The table lists this clone with a few counts. The chain uses TRBV11-2 and TRBJ2-3; D might be TRBD2 (5 bases). V was clipped by 3 bases and J by 2 bases, with 12 bases between them. The germline gives CDR1 SGHAT, CDR2 FQNNGV. The length of the CDR3 is 15 residues. The CDR3 is CASSLTIGVTDTQYF. The CDR3 region has the DNA TGTGCCAGCAGCTTGACTATTGGGGTCACAGATACGCAGTATTTT.

V gene TRBV19 combines with J gene TRBJ2-5; 10 bases line up with TRBD1. Germline-derived CDR1 and CDR2 are LNHDA and SQIVND (reference sequence). V was pared by 8 bases and J by 6 bases, with 6 bases of the junction left unmatched. The CDR3 is made up of 13 amino acids. CDR3 in DNA: TGTGCCAGTGCCGGACAGGGGGAGAAGACCCAGTACTTC. Its protein is CASAGQGEKTQYF. The full variable domain, completed using reference TRBV19 and TRBJ2-5, is DGGITQSPKYLFRKEGQNVTLSCEQNLNHDAMYWYRQDPGQGLRLIYYSQIVNDFQKGDIAEGYSVSREKKESFPLTVTSAQKNPTAFYLCASAGQGEKTQYFGPGTRLLVL.

This chain uses TRBV6-1 with TRBJ1-5; tentative D call: TRBD1 (5 bases). Trimming pared 2 bases from V and 6 bases from J, leaving 8 bases between. There are 13 residues in the CDR3. Germline CDR1 is MNHNS and CDR2 is SASEGT. CDR3 loop: CASSEQGGQPQHF. In DNA form, the CDR3 reads TGTGCCAGCAGTGAACAGGGAGGTCAGCCCCAGCATTTT.

The chain uses TRBV7-9 and TRBJ1-3; 9 bases line up with TRBD1. There are 15 residues in the CDR3. Looked up from germline, CDR1 is SEHNR and CDR2 is FQNEAQ (reference sequence). V gave up 4 bases and J gave up 2 bases; unmatched junction bases: 3. Here the CDR3 DNA reads TGTGCCAGCAGCTACGGGACAGGGACTGGAAACACCATATATTTT. Translation gives CASSYGTGTGNTIYF.

This clone has just a few counts. This rearrangement joins TRBV5-4 to TRBJ2-1; 8 bases align to TRBD2. The CDR3 covers 15 residues. Germline V gene lookup returns CDR1 SGHNT and CDR2 YYREEE (reference sequence). Trimming took 4 bases from V and 7 from J; bases not matched to a gene: 10. DNA of the CDR3: TGTGCCAGCAGCGTTAGATCGGGAGGGCCGAATGAGCAGTTCTTC. Amino acids: CASSVRSGGPNEQFF.

In this sample, this clone turned up many times. The CDR3 loop reads CASRSGGEQYF. The CDR3 coding sequence is TGTGCCAGCAGATCGGGTGGTGAGCAGTACTTC. The chain has TRBV27 and TRBJ2-7; D uncertain. The CDR3 runs to 11 residues. Trimming stripped 6 bases from V and 7 bases from J, with 10 bases between. Germline-derived CDR1 and CDR2 are MNHEY and SMNVEV (reference sequence).

The chain recombines TRBV19 with TRBJ2-1, with unresolved D. Germline V lookup: CDR1 LNHDA, CDR2 SQIVND (reference sequence). CDR3 length: 12 amino acids. V was clipped by 5 bases and J by 8 bases, with 10 bases between them. The CDR3 DNA sequence: TGTGCCAGTAGTTTTATCCGGGATGAGCAGTTCTTC. Translating it yields CASSFIRDEQFF.

The V gene is TRBV4-1, the J gene TRBJ2-2, with D perhaps TRBD2 (6 bases). The CDR3 totals 16 residues. The germline V gene has CDR1 MGHRA and CDR2 YSYEKL. V lost 1 base and J lost 2, with 11 bases in between. CDR3 residues: CASSQVGTSNTGELFF. In DNA, the CDR3 is TGCGCCAGCAGCCAAGTGGGGACTTCCAACACCGGGGAGCTGTTTTTT.

V and J are TRBV1 and TRBJ2-5; TRBD2, the D gene given by the table, was not confirmed from the DNA. TRBV1 is labeled a pseudogene. CDR3 length equals 19 residues. The chain's CDR3 is CTSSQARPGLAGTQETQYF. Here the CDR3 DNA reads TGCACCAGCAGCCAAGCCCGTCCGGGACTAGCGGGGACTCAAGAGACCCAGTACTTC.

The chain links TRBV5-1 to TRBJ1-1; D may be TRBD1 (6 bases). CDR1 SGHRS and CDR2 YFSETQ come from the germline V gene. The germline V and J ends were trimmed by 4 bases and 6 bases, with 19 bases remaining between them. The CDR3 spans 15 residues. CDR3 in DNA: TGCGCCAGCAGCCCCAAAGGGGGGGGCTCCGCTGAAGCTTTCTTT. This sequence encodes CASSPKGGGSAEAFF.

The chain links TRBV12-3 or TRBV12-4 to TRBJ2-7; D ambiguous. The CDR3 runs 12 residues. Trimming stripped 3 bases from V and 6 bases from J, with 9 bases between. CDR3 loop: CASSFQQVEQYF. For the CDR3, the DNA is TGTGCCAGCAGTTTTCAACAAGTCGAGCAGTACTTC.

The J gene is TRBJ2-7, the V gene TRBV27; D is unresolved. Germline values: CDR1 MNHEY, CDR2 SMNVEV (reference sequence). This CDR3 spans 13 amino acids. Trimming pared 4 bases from V and 3 bases from J, leaving 10 bases between. The CDR3 reads CASSSQQNYEQYF. The CDR3 DNA follows: TGTGCCAGCAGTTCGCAACAAAACTACGAGCAGTACTTC.

This sequence joins TRBV6-2 or TRBV6-3 and TRBJ2-1; TRBD1 might be the D (5 bases). V was trimmed by 2 bases and J by 9 bases, leaving 14 bases between them. Germline CDR1 and CDR2: MNHEY and SVGEGT. The CDR3 is made up of 14 amino acids. CDR3 amino acids: CASSYRGSSGEQFF. CDR3 DNA: TGTGCCAGCAGTTACAGGGGATCCTCCGGTGAGCAGTTCTTC.